Sequencing of this TCR beta chain was carried out in a study of CD8 T cells in ankylosing spondylitis. Study results and caveats: Within ankylosing spondylitis blood, a TCR beta motif made up of several highly homologous variants appeared to be characteristic.

TCRdb processed the 5' RACE reads anew with MiXCR; each CDR3 protein has one entry. The repertoire holds fewer than 500,000 distinct CDR3 sequences, roughly a quarter seen once, with 0.85% to 1% in the top ten. From germline, CDR1 is MNHEY and CDR2 SMNVEV (reference sequence). V lost 4 bases, J lost 4 bases, and 12 bases stayed unmatched. The CDR3 totals 17 residues. This clonotype was picked up a small number of times. Its antigen is as yet unknown. This chain joins TRBV27 and TRBJ2-3; 9 bases align to TRBD2. The clonotype comes from a male donor with ankylosing spondylitis. The sample comprised blood, either unsorted or a sorted T cell fraction (not recorded which). The CDR3 loop reads CASSSIPLAGYPDTQYF. The DNA for the CDR3 is TGTGCCAGCAGTTCCATCCCCCTAGCGGGATATCCAGATACGCAGTATTTT.